This is a list of T cell receptor beta chains from one sample in a study of circulating and synovial CD4+ cells in juvenile arthritis. Clones were read by immunoSEQ multiplex PCR, and TCRdb kept only the in-frame ones, dropping some. This table has 32,000 or so clones, about 96% appearing once. Input material: CD4+ T cells from blood. These receptors all come from a human donor with juvenile idiopathic arthritis. Each CDR3 is given with its conserved first and last residue.

v_call	j_call	cdr3_aa
TRBV27	TRBJ2-1	CASMGRGWDNEQFF
TRBV6-1	TRBJ2-3	CASSELLRLVRF
TRBV6-1	TRBJ2-3	CASSERGMTDTQYF
TRBV5-5	TRBJ2-4	CASSLEGARAKNIQYF
TRBV19	TRBJ1-6	CASSIEDSLNSPLHF
TRBV12-5	TRBJ2-6	CASGSAGANVLTF
TRBV10-3	TRBJ1-1	CAIRRTGGDEAFF
TRBV27	TRBJ2-2	CASSRGTGGIGELFF
TRBV5-1	TRBJ1-1	CASRARREVTEAFF
TRBV7-2	TRBJ2-7	CASSSSSGRVEQYF
TRBV28	TRBJ1-1	CASRVRDTRLVNTEAFF
TRBV7-3	TRBJ2-3	CASSLKATSADTQYF
TRBV4-2	TRBJ2-2	CASSLDREQLFF
TRBV19	TRBJ1-6	CASSPLGNSPLHF
TRBV7-2	TRBJ1-2	CASSPGQRYTF
TRBV19	TRBJ2-1	CASSPGGYSYNEQFF
TRBV28	TRBJ2-2	CASSLVVPGELFF
TRBV4-1	TRBJ1-1	CASSQAGWTEAFF
TRBV10-1	TRBJ2-1	CASSEHSGSWNEQFF
TRBV9	TRBJ2-5	CASSRGQGTQETQYF
TRBV6-6	TRBJ1-1	CASSYSRNTEAFF
TRBV7-2	TRBJ2-7	CASRTGGGPHEQYF
TRBV11-2	TRBJ1-1	CASSSGASLAFF
TRBV5-4	TRBJ1-6	CASSWHRGAGSPLHF
TRBV9	TRBJ2-4	CASSVLAGGPINIQYF
TRBV7-2	TRBJ1-6	CASSLVTGFYNSPLHF
TRBV6-5	TRBJ2-7	CASSQLAYEQYF
TRBV21-1	TRBJ1-3	CASSDETAGNTIYF
TRBV5-5	TRBJ2-6	CASSLAGLATGANVLTF
TRBV7-2	TRBJ2-7	CASSLDGTGREQYF
TRBV28	TRBJ2-7	CASSLHGRAQDEQYF
TRBV5-1	TRBJ2-5	CASTVSPTGQETQYF
TRBV10-3	TRBJ1-1	CAISGMRDTEAFF
TRBV7-2	TRBJ2-7	CASSWGQAYEQYF
TRBV5-1	TRBJ2-1	CASSPGTSMYNEQFF
TRBV7-2	TRBJ2-7	CASSLGWARETEQYF
TRBV19	TRBJ1-2	CASSKQDYGYTF
TRBV2	TRBJ2-2	CASSGGLAGTGELFF
TRBV9	TRBJ1-3	CASSVAVRSSGNTIYF
TRBV18	.	CASSPRDKGYEQYF
TRBV5-4	TRBJ2-7	CASSPAGGDYEQYF
TRBV28	TRBJ2-7	CASSPYTGTSGAYEQYF
TRBV5-4	TRBJ1-2	CASSVREGANYGYTF
TRBV6-5	TRBJ2-7	CASRRGGEGGEQYF
TRBV28	TRBJ1-6	CASVSAGTGEGSPLHF
TRBV28	TRBJ2-7	CASSSGDRDDEQYF
TRBV28	TRBJ1-1	CASSIPDRNTEAFF
TRBV15	TRBJ1-2	CATSKTGQGAYGYTF
TRBV7-3	TRBJ2-5	CASSPGLAGETQYF